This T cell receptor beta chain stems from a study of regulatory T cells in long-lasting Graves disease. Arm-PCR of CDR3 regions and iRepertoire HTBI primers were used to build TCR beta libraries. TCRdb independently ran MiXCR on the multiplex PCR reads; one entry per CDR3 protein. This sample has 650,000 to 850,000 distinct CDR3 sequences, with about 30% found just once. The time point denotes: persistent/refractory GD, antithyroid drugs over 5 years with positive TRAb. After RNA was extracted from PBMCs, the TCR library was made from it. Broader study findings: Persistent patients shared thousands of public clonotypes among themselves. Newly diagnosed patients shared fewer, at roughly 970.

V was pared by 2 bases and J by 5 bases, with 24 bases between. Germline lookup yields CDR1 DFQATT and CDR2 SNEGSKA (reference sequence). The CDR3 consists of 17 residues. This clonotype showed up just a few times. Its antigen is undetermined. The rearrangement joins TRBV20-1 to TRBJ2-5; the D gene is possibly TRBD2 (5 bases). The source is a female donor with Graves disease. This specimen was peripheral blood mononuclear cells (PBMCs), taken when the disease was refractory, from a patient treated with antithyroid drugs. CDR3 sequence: CSARPTLLSRGGETQYF. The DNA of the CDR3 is TGCAGTGCTAGACCTACCCTTCTTTCTCGGGGTGGGGAGACCCAGTACTTC.